This T cell receptor (beta chain) was recovered during a study of Graves' ophthalmopathy and Graves' hyperthyroidism. This CDR3 comprises 18 residues. Germline lookup yields CDR1 WNHNN and CDR2 SYGVQD (reference sequence). Trimming removed 6 bases from V and 6 bases from J, with 24 bases in between. Study-level findings and limits: The model predicted progression of ophthalmopathy with a sensitivity of roughly 66%, and its specificity was about 76%.

This clonotype was recorded a few times. Antigen specificity is unknown. As the template, RNA transcripts were used to amplify TCR beta CDR3 regions. The library came from an HTBI-primed first-round RT-PCR and a second-round multiplex PCR. Via MiXCR, TCRdb re-called the multiplex PCR reads, giving one row per CDR3 protein. The sample yields hundreds of thousands of distinct CDR3 sequences, roughly 40% seen once. This sequence was found in an adult man with Graves' ophthalmopathy. Sequencing was done on a sample of peripheral blood. This chain links TRBV10-1 with TRBJ1-6; D unresolved. DNA of the CDR3: TGCGCCAGCAGCTTTGGGCGGCGGGCCGCGAGAGCTAATTCACCCCTCCACTTT. The encoded protein is CASSFGRRAARANSPLHF.